This T cell receptor (beta chain) emerged from a study of blood T cell repertoires in COVID-19. Study details: The United States, Italy and Spain supplied acute and convalescent COVID-19 samples. T cells, B-cell-depleted T cells, or PBMCs provided the cDNA or gDNA that served as material.

The V end was cut by 5 bases, the J end by 2 bases, with 15 bases between. The CDR3 extends over 15 amino acids. Looked up from germline, CDR1 is LNHDA and CDR2 is SQIVND (reference sequence). Authors' analysis steps: Estimation of nucleated cell counts was performed using reference gene primer amplification. Assay used: immunoSEQ multiplex PCR; TCRdb lists only in-frame clones, some missing. V and J calls and clone size come straight from that table; D and trimming were deduced from the DNA. Counted here are about 260,000 clones, roughly 90% occurring once; the ten biggest clones make up approximately 4.3%.

The rearrangement uses TRBV19 and TRBJ1-2; D not resolved. The sequenced sample consisted of peripheral blood. This TCR came from a man aged 60 to 69 who had recovered from COVID-19. The CDR3 loop is CASSSTADNNYGYTF. The CDR3 DNA reads as TGTGCCAGTAGTTCAACGGCGGATAACAACTATGGCTACACCTTC. Looking up the rest from reference TRBV19 and TRBJ1-2 gives the full variable domain: DGGITQSPKYLFRKEGQNVTLSCEQNLNHDAMYWYRQDPGQGLRLIYYSQIVNDFQKGDIAEGYSVSREKKESFPLTVTSAQKNPTAFYLCASSSTADNNYGYTFGSGTRLTVV.